The 3 T cell receptor beta chains in this list originate from one sample, sequenced in a study of blood T cells in healthy people across ages (dated by TCRdb to between 2014 and 2017). The protocol used for the library was 5' RACE. These reads were obtained on an Illumina HiSeq 2500. A second 7 to 11 cycle PCR used a sample-barcoded 5' primer and a J-beta primer mix. TCRdb trimmed the raw reads at Q25, called clones with MiXCR and kept productive beta chains. Each CDR3 protein appears once, grouped with its most common genes and DNA. The sample table lists about 780,000 distinct CDR3 sequences, approximately 24% of them with a count of one. The ten most abundant clones make up 3% of the sample. The data were also submitted as part of a second study, on T cells of mothers and their children.

The specimen sequenced was blood. The receptors here all came from a boy between 10 and 17 years old in good health.

This clonotype was seen only a few times. The chain couples TRBV15 to TRBJ2-4; weak D call: TRBD1 (5 bases). The length of the CDR3 is 15 residues. The V and J ends lost 3 bases and 1 base respectively, with 10 bases between them. Germline V lookup: CDR1 LNHNV, CDR2 YYDKDF (reference sequence). For the CDR3, the DNA is TGTGCCACCAGCAGGGGTAGGGGCGCCAAAAACATTCAGTACTTC. This encodes CATSRGRGAKNIQYF.

The V gene is TRBV5-1, the J gene TRBJ2-2; 9 bases fit TRBD1. The length of the CDR3 is 16 residues. CDR1 is SGHRS and CDR2 is YFSETQ in the germline V gene. With 4 bases clipped from V and 4 bases from J, the junction kept 8 bases outside the gene matches. In DNA form, the CDR3 reads TGCGCCAGCAGCAGGTTGGGGACAGGGCCCACCGGGGAGCTGTTTTTT. Protein sequence: CASSRLGTGPTGELFF.

CDR3 sequence reads: CASSEWAVGGNQPQHF. CDR3 bases: TGTGCCAGCAGTGAATGGGCCGTTGGGGGCAATCAGCCCCAGCATTTT. This chain uses TRBV2 with TRBJ1-5, with D unclear. Trimming pared 2 bases from V and 2 bases from J, leaving 13 bases between. The CDR3 extends over 16 amino acids. CDR1 and CDR2 (germline): SNHLY, FYNNEI.